This record covers a single T cell receptor (beta chain). Antigen unknown. The CDR3 runs to 13 residues. In germline, CDR1 is SGDLS, CDR2 YYNGEE. Trimming stripped 0 bases from V and 7 bases from J, with 11 bases between. A v3.0 immunoSEQ assay was performed at survey level. The assay was immunoSEQ multiplex PCR, and TCRdb's table has in-frame clones only and misses some. The table includes around 25,000 clones, about 86% detected once. This entry is derived from a study of long-term antiretroviral therapy in people with HIV. Study findings and constraints: Documentation of ART adherence, viral resistance or therapy changes was absent.

The origin of this receptor is a young man with HIV. This chain joins TRBV9 and TRBJ2-7; no definite D call. Here the sequenced sample was unsorted PBMCs, taken approximately 4.5 years after starting antiretroviral therapy. CDR3 protein: CASSVEDGWEQYF. In DNA form, the CDR3 reads TGTGCCAGCAGCGTAGAGGACGGCTGGGAGCAGTACTTC. Full variable domain (outside the CDR3, taken from reference TRBV9 and TRBJ2-7): DSGVTQTPKHLITATGQRVTLRCSPRSGDLSVYWYQQSLDQGLQFLIQYYNGEERAKGNILERFSAQQFPDLHSELNLSSLELGDSALYFCASSVEDGWEQYFGPGTRLTVT.